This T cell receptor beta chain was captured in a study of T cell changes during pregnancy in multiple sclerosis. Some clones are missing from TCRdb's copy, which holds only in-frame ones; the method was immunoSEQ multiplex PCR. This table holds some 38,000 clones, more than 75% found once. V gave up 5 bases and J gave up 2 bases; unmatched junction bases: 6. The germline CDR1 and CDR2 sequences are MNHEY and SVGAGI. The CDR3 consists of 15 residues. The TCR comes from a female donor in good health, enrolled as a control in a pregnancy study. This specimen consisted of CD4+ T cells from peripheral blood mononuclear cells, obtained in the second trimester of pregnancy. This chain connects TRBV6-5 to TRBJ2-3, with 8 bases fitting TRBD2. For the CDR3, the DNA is TGTGCCAGCAGTCGTAGCGGGGCCGACACAGATACGCAGTATTTT. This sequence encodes CASSRSGADTDTQYF.